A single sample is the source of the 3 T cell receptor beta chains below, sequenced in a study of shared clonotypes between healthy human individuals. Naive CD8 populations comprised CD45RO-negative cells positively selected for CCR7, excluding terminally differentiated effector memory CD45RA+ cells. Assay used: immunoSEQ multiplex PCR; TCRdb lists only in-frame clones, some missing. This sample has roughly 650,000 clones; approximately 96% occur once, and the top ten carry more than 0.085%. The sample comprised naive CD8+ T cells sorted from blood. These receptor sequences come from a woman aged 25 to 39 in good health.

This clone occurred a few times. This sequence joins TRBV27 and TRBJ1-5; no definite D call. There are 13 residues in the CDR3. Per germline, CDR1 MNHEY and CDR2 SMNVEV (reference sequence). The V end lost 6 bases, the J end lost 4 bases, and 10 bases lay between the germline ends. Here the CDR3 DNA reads TGTGCCAGCAGCTCAGCAACTAATCAGCCCCAGCATTTT. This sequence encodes CASSSATNQPQHF.

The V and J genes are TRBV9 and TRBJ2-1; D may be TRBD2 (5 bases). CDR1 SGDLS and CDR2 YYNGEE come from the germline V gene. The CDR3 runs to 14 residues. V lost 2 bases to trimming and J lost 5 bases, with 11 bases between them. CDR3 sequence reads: CASSVPNGDNEQFF. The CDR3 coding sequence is TGTGCCAGCAGCGTCCCAAACGGGGACAATGAGCAGTTCTTC.

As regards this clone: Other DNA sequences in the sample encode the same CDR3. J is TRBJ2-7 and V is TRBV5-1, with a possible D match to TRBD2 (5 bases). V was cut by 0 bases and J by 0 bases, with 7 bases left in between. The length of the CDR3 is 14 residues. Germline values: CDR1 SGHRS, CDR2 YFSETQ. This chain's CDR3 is CASSLAGSSYEQYF. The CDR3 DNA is TGCGCCAGCAGCTTGGCGGGAAGCTCCTACGAGCAGTACTTC.